One and the same sample provided the 28 T cell receptor beta chains below, sequenced in a study of glioma-infiltrating T cells (dated by TCRdb to about 2016). TCRdb records Illumina MiSeq as the sequencer. TCR alpha and beta CDR3 regions were amplified with the iRepertoire nested amplicon-rescue multiplex PCR (arm-PCR) platform from RNA. TCRdb's own reprocessing of the public reads used fastp at Q25 and MiXCR and kept productive beta chains. Entries are consolidated by CDR3 protein sequence, retaining the most common genes and DNA. The sample has some 160,000 distinct CDR3 sequences on record, about 46% of them singletons. The ten most abundant clones make up roughly 5.2% of the sample. Source material: glioma tissue, nonneoplastic brain tissue, or PBMCs (not recorded which). The source of these receptors is a human donor with low-grade glioma or glioblastoma, undergoing nonglioma brain surgery, or in good health (not recorded which).

This clonotype was counted many times. The rearrangement uses TRBV20-1 and TRBJ2-1; D possibly corresponds to TRBD1 (6 bases). The CDR3 has 12 residues. Germline V gene lookup returns CDR1 DFQATT and CDR2 SNEGSKA (reference sequence). V was clipped by 1 base and J by 8 bases, with 9 bases between them. The CDR3 DNA reads TGCAGTGCTAGAGCCAGGGGACATGAGCAGTTCTTC. It translates to CSARARGHEQFF.

For this clonotype: Since a much larger clone is just one base distant, this may be a read error. The chain joins TRBV4-1 to TRBJ2-5; no definite D call. The CDR3 loop spans 16 amino acids. Germline CDR1 and CDR2: MGHRA and YSYEKL. The CDR3 nucleotides read TGTGCCAGCAGCTTGGGCCCTTCGAGGAGATCAGAGACCCAGTACTTC. Its protein product is CASSLGPSRRSETQYF.

The table lists this clonotype with a few counts. The chain has TRBV5-1 and TRBJ2-7; weak D call: TRBD1 (6 bases). The CDR3 covers 15 residues. Trimming pared 0 bases from V and 2 bases from J, leaving 12 bases between. In germline, CDR1 is SGHRS, CDR2 YFSETQ. The CDR3 sequence: CASSLEAGDPYEQYF. In nucleotides, the CDR3 is TGCGCCAGCAGCTTGGAAGCAGGGGACCCCTACGAGCAGTACTTC. Drawing the rest from reference TRBV5-1 and TRBJ2-7, the complete variable domain is KAGVTQTPRYLIKTRGQQVTLSCSPISGHRSVSWYQQTPGQGLQFLFEYFSETQRNKGNFPGRFSGRQFSNSRSEMNVSTLELGDSALYLCASSLEAGDPYEQYFGPGTRLTVT.

This clonotype was seen once. A read error may account for a junction end that differs from germline. The chain couples TRBV10-2 to TRBJ2-3; D call uncertain. Germline CDR1 is WSHSY and CDR2 is SAAADI. This CDR3 has 15 residues. CDR3 nucleotide sequence: TGCGCCAGCAGTCCAGGTTTGGAGAGCAAAGATACGCAGTATTTT. Amino acid sequence: CASSPGLESKDTQYF.

This clonotype was seen many times. V usage is TRBV28 and J usage is TRBJ2-7; weak D call: TRBD2 (6 bases). The CDR3 spans 16 residues. Germline assignment: CDR1 MDHEN and CDR2 SYDVKM. V gave up 4 bases and J gave up 4 bases, with 20 bases separating them. The CDR3 loop is CASSSPEGPGTYEQYF. The CDR3 DNA is TGTGCCAGCAGTTCCCCCGAGGGGCCTGGGACTTACGAGCAGTACTTC.

A word on this clonotype: With a much larger clone just one base away, this may be a read error. V usage is TRBV20-1 and J usage is TRBJ2-1; 11 bases agree with TRBD2. The germline CDR1 and CDR2 sequences are DFQATT and SNEGSKA (reference sequence). There are 16 residues in the CDR3. Losses at the gene ends were 0 bases for V and 8 bases for J; bases not matched to a gene: 9. As DNA, the CDR3 is TGCAGTGCTAGAGATTGTAGCGGGAGGGCCAGGGATGAGCAGTTCTTC. The encoded protein is CSARDCSGRARDEQFF.

Concerning this clonotype itself: One junction end disagrees with the germline gene, perhaps due to a read error. The CDR3 is CATSEVSGSTDTQYF. CDR3 bases: TGTGCCACCAGTGAAGTTAGCGGAAGCACAGATACGCAGTATTTT. V usage is TRBV6-1 and J usage is TRBJ2-3; D perhaps matches TRBD2 (6 bases). Per germline, CDR1 MNHNS and CDR2 SASEGT. CDR3 length: 15 amino acids.

This clonotype was observed many times. The gene calls are TRBV15 and TRBJ1-2; 7 bases agree with TRBD1. The germline CDR1 and CDR2 sequences are LNHNV and YYDKDF (reference sequence). There are 14 residues in the CDR3. Trimming at V came to 5 bases and at J to 2 bases, leaving 5 bases not matched to a gene. CDR3 region: CATSLDRVNYGYTF. The CDR3 DNA reads TGTGCCACCAGCTTAGACAGGGTCAACTATGGCTACACCTTC.

For this clonotype: A read error may explain this, as a much larger clone is one base away. The CDR3 region has the DNA TGTGCCATCAGGGGATTACGGGAGGAGGAAGATACGCAGTATTTT. This encodes CAIRGLREEEDTQYF. The chain carries TRBV10-3 and TRBJ2-3, with 7 bases matching TRBD2. Germline assignment: CDR1 ENHRY and CDR2 SYGVKD. With V trimmed by 6 bases and J by 5 bases, 11 bases remained unmatched. This CDR3 is built from 15 residues.

This clonotype was seen many times. J is TRBJ2-3 and V is TRBV20-1; 12 positions match TRBD2. In germline, CDR1 is DFQATT, CDR2 SNEGSKA (reference sequence). V lost 3 bases and J lost 2; bases outside the gene matches: 9. There are 17 residues in the CDR3. The CDR3: CSARASGLAGYTDTQYF. In nucleotides, the CDR3 is TGCAGTGCTAGGGCATCGGGACTAGCGGGCTACACAGATACGCAGTATTTT.

The J gene is TRBJ1-4, the V gene TRBV12-5, with 8 bases lining up with TRBD1. Per germline, CDR1 LGHNT and CDR2 FRNRAP. V was clipped by 5 bases and J by 7 bases; unmatched bases: 12. The CDR3 runs to 16 residues. The chain's CDR3 is CASGRQGSAPLEKLFF. As DNA, the CDR3 is TGTGCTAGTGGTCGACAGGGGAGTGCCCCTCTTGAAAAACTGTTTTTT.

A note on this clonotype: The final CDR3 position lacks the conserved phenylalanine or tryptophan, pointing to a likely read error. V gene TRBV6-1 combines with J gene TRBJ2-1; D ambiguous. The CDR3 contains 12 residues. In germline, CDR1 is MNHNS, CDR2 SASEGT. Trimming took off 5 bases at V and 1 base at J, with 3 bases between the two ends. CDR3 sequence (DNA): TGTGCCAGCAGTACATCCTACAATGAGCAGTTCTAC. This sequence encodes CASSTSYNEQFY.

The J gene is TRBJ2-7, the V gene TRBV7-2; 12 bases are shared with TRBD1. Trimming at V came to 6 bases and at J to 6 bases, leaving 12 bases not matched to a gene. This CDR3 contains 16 residues. The germline gives CDR1 SGHTA, CDR2 FQGNSA. The CDR3 loop reads CASRLTSGTGGLEQYF. The CDR3 DNA is TGTGCCAGCAGATTAACCTCCGGGACAGGGGGCCTCGAGCAGTACTTC.

This clonotype was seen ten or more times. This rearrangement joins TRBV6-2 or TRBV6-3 to TRBJ2-1; 7 bases line up with TRBD2. This CDR3 comprises 16 residues. Trimming at V came to 2 bases and at J to 7 bases, leaving 11 bases not matched to a gene. Looked up from germline, CDR1 is MNHEY and CDR2 is SVGEGT. The CDR3 coding sequence is TGTGCCAGCAGTTACAACGGGCTAGCGGCTCAAAATGAGCAGTTCTTC. It translates to CASSYNGLAAQNEQFF.

Concerning this clonotype itself: Being one base from a much bigger clone, this may be a read error. V and J are TRBV20-1 and TRBJ2-7; no firm D call. The CDR3 contains 13 residues. Germline-derived CDR1 and CDR2 are DFQATT and SNEGSKA (reference sequence). The germline V and J ends were trimmed by 0 bases and 6 bases, with 12 bases remaining between them. The CDR3 protein is CSARENRWSEQYF. CDR3 coding DNA: TGCAGTGCTAGAGAGAACCGCTGGAGCGAGCAGTACTTC.

A note on this clonotype: Germline and junction disagree at one end, which may indicate a read error. This chain uses TRBV19 with TRBJ2-7, with a weak D call TRBD1 (5 bases). The germline V gene has CDR1 LNHDA and CDR2 SQIVND (reference sequence). The CDR3 runs 11 residues. This CDR3 is CDSGAAYEQYF. CDR3 sequence (DNA): TGTGACAGTGGGGCGGCCTACGAGCAGTACTTC. The full variable domain, its missing parts supplied by reference TRBV19 and TRBJ2-7, is DGGITQSPKYLFRKEGQNVTLSCEQNLNHDAMYWYRQDPGQGLRLIYYSQIVNDFQKGDIAEGYSVSREKKESFPLTVTSAQKNPTAFYLCDSGAAYEQYFGPGTRLTVT.

This clonotype was picked up many times. The genes are TRBV15 and TRBJ1-4, with a possible D match to TRBD1 (5 bases). Trimming took 6 bases from V and 3 from J, leaving 8 bases between them. CDR3 length equals 13 residues. Germline CDR1 reads LNHNV; CDR2 reads YYDKDF (reference sequence). CDR3 in amino acids: CATSQGSNEKLFF. CDR3 coding DNA: TGTGCCACCAGTCAGGGATCTAATGAAAAACTGTTTTTT.

Many counts were recorded for this clonotype. The genes are TRBV20-1 and TRBJ2-7, with 9 bases that match TRBD2. The CDR3 is 13 amino acids. Germline loops: CDR1 DFQATT, CDR2 SNEGSKA (reference sequence). J was trimmed by 4 bases and V by 6 bases; bases with no gene match: 7. The CDR3, as DNA: TGCAGTGCGGACACTAGCGGGTTATACGAGCAGTACTTC. Translation: CSADTSGLYEQYF.

CDR3: CASSSTGVYTGELFF. In DNA form, the CDR3 reads TGTGCCAGTAGTAGTACAGGAGTATACACCGGGGAGCTGTTTTTT. The V gene is TRBV19, the J gene TRBJ2-2, with D perhaps TRBD1 (5 bases). Trimming took 4 bases from V and 3 from J, leaving 12 bases between them. Looked up from germline, CDR1 is LNHDA and CDR2 is SQIVND (reference sequence). The CDR3 spans 15 residues.

This clonotype was counted at least ten times. V gene TRBV20-1 combines with J gene TRBJ2-7; D tentatively fits TRBD1 or TRBD2 (5 bases each). The V gene's germline CDR1 is DFQATT and CDR2 SNEGSKA (reference sequence). CDR3 length: 14 amino acids. Between the trimmed V and J ends, which lost 6 bases and 2 bases, there was a span of 17 bases. The CDR3 region has the DNA TGCAGTGCCGACGGAGGTTCAGGGACCTACGAGCAGTACTTC. This sequence encodes CSADGGSGTYEQYF.

As to this clonotype: A much bigger clone sits one base away, suggesting this may be a read error. Because it lacks the conserved phenylalanine or tryptophan at the end, this CDR3 is likely a read error. The chain joins TRBV20-1 to TRBJ2-5, with 15 bases identical to TRBD2. Germline V gene data show CDR1 as DFQATT and CDR2 as SNEGSKA (reference sequence). Trimming took 5 bases from V and 0 from J; bases not matched to a gene: 1. The CDR3 runs 15 residues. The CDR3 bases are TGCAGTGCTGGGACTAGCGGGAGGAACCAAGAGACCCAGTACCTC. This translates into CSAGTSGRNQETQYL.

Ten or more counts support this clonotype. The chain carries TRBV28 and TRBJ1-3; D unclear. The germline gives CDR1 MDHEN, CDR2 SYDVKM. CDR3 length equals 13 residues. The ends were cut back, 6 bases at V and 4 bases at J, with 10 bases in the middle. CDR3 amino acids: CASSSDSGNTIYF. As DNA, the CDR3 is TGTGCCAGCAGCTCAGACTCCGGAAACACCATATATTTT.

Turning to this clonotype: Germline is not matched at one junction end, which may reflect a read error. The chain links TRBV18 to TRBJ2-3; 11 bases match TRBD2. The CDR3 extends over 15 amino acids. Per the germline V gene, CDR1 is KGHSH and CDR2 is LQKENI. Written as DNA, the CDR3 is TGTGCCAGCTCACCTATAGCGGGAGGGCCAGATAGGCAGTATTTT. The encoded protein is CASSPIAGGPDRQYF.

This chain uses TRBV2 with TRBJ2-5, with 8 bases aligning to TRBD2. With 7 bases clipped from V and 3 bases from J, the junction kept 10 bases outside the gene matches. CDR1 SNHLY and CDR2 FYNNEI come from the germline V gene. This CDR3 has 15 residues. Written as DNA, the CDR3 is TGTGCCAGCAATTGGGTTAGCGGGGCCGAAGAGACCCAGTACTTC. Translating gives CASNWVSGAEETQYF.

At least ten counts were recorded for this clonotype. This chain links TRBV20-1 with TRBJ2-3, with TRBD1 matching over 8 bases. CDR1 is DFQATT, CDR2 SNEGSKA, per germline (reference sequence). Trimming at V came to 4 bases and at J to 4 bases, leaving 13 bases not matched to a gene. This CDR3 is 16 amino acids long. For the CDR3, the DNA is TGCAGTGCTACGAAGACGATGGACAGGGTGGCAGATACGCAGTATTTT. This encodes CSATKTMDRVADTQYF.

Concerning this clonotype: This sequence may be a read error, since a much larger clone differs from it by one base. The chain links TRBV20-1 to TRBJ2-5, with TRBD2 identical over 15 bases. Germline V gene data show CDR1 as DFQATT and CDR2 as SNEGSKA (reference sequence). After removal of 5 bases from V and 3 bases from J, the junction contained 7 bases not matched to a gene. This CDR3 region has 16 residues. The CDR3 spells CSARTSGRAAEETQYF. The DNA of the CDR3 is TGCAGTGCTCGGACTAGCGGGAGGGCCGCAGAAGAGACCCAGTACTTC.

About this clonotype itself: It may be a read error: a sequence one base away is much more abundant. This is likely a read error, given that the CDR3 carries no conserved phenylalanine or tryptophan at its end. The J gene is TRBJ1-1, the V gene TRBV12-3 or TRBV12-4; D unresolved. The CDR3 is made up of 12 amino acids. V dropped 7 bases and J dropped 1 base, with 7 bases sitting between them. CDR3 DNA: TGTGCCAGCACCACAACGAACACTGAAGCTTTCCTT. Encoded protein: CASTTTNTEAFL.

This clonotype appeared once. A read error may be the cause here, since a much bigger clone is one base away. The rearrangement uses TRBV25-1 and TRBJ2-2; 8 nucleotides agree with TRBD2. The CDR3 contains 16 residues. Trimming took 5 bases from V and 5 from J; bases not matched to a gene: 10. Germline V lookup: CDR1 MGHDK, CDR2 SYGVNS. The CDR3 spells CASSHNSGMGTGELFF. CDR3 sequence (DNA): TGTGCCAGCAGTCACAATAGCGGGATGGGTACCGGGGAGCTGTTTTTT. The full variable domain, completed using reference TRBV25-1 and TRBJ2-2, is EADIYQTPRYLVIGTGKKITLECSQTMGHDKMYWYQQDPGMELHLIHYSYGVNSTEKGDLSSESTVSRIRTEHFPLTLESARPSHTSQYLCASSHNSGMGTGELFFGEGSRLTVL.